The present T cell receptor (beta chain) was sequenced within a study of T cell responses to AZD1222 COVID-19 vaccine. The V end lost 0 bases, the J end lost 7 bases, and 15 bases lay between the germline ends. Germline V gene data show CDR1 as LGHDT and CDR2 as YNNKEL (reference sequence). The CDR3 runs 15 residues. Generated by immunoSEQ multiplex PCR, the TCRdb table keeps only in-frame clones and is missing some. This table has some 190,000 clones, roughly nine tenths appearing once. Study-level results: Two AZD1222 doses significantly raised spike-specific TCR breadth and depth over controls. White British ancestry dominated among donors, who included more females, and clonal diversity was possibly underestimated. Mapped onto spike, vaccine-associated CD4 TCRs spanned it and were dominant at 160-218 and 743-854. It was only after the peak T cell response that any repertoires were sampled.

Comment on this clone: Its antigen is undetermined.

The TCR was taken from an adult in good health. J is TRBJ1-1 and V is TRBV3-1 (or the pseudogene TRBV3-2); D is undetermined. Material: peripheral blood, obtained on day 0 of AZD1222 vaccination. The CDR3 reads CASSQDLVRQIEAFF. Written as DNA, the CDR3 is TGTGCCAGCAGCCAAGACCTGGTTAGGCAAATTGAAGCTTTCTTT.